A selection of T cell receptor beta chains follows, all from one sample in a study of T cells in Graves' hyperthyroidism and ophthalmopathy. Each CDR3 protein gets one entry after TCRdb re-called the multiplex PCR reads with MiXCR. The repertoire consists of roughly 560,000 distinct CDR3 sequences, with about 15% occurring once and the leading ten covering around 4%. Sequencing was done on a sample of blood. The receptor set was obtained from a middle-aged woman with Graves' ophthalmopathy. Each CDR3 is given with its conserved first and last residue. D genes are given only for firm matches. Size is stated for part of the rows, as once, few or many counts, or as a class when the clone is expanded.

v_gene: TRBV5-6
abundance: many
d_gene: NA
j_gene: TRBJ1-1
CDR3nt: TGTGCCAGCATCGAAACGGGCCGAGTAGGCACTGAAGCTTTCTTT
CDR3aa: CASIETGRVGTEAFF

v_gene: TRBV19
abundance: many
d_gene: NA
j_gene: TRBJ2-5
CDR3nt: TGTGCCAGTAGTATAGATCTGGGCAGGGAAGAGACCCAGTACTTC
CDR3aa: CASSIDLGREETQYF

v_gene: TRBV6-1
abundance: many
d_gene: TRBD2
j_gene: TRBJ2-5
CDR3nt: TGTGCCAGCAGCTCGGGACTAATGAAAGAGACCCAGTACTTC
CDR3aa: CASSSGLMKETQYF

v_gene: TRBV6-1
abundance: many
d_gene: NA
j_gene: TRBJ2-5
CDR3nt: TGTGCCAGCAGTGAAGGGCCAGTTGGGACCCAGTACTTC
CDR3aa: CASSEGPVGTQYF

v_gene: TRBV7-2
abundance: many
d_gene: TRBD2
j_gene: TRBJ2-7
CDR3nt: TGTGCCAGCAGCCGGGTTGGACTAGCGGGAGACGAGCAGTACTTC
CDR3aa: CASSRVGLAGDEQYF

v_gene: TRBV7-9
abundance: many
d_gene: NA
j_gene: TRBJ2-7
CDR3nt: TGTGCCAGCAGCTTACAACAGGGCGACGAGCAGTACTTC
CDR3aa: CASSLQQGDEQYF

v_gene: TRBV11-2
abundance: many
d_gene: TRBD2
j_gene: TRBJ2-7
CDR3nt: TGTGCCAGCAGCTACGGGACTAGCGGGGCCTACGAGCAGTACTTC
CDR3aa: CASSYGTSGAYEQYF

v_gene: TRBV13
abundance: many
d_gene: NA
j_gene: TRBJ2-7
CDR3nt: TGTGCCAGCAGCTTAGGGTTCAGCGAGCAGTACTTC
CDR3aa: CASSLGFSEQYF

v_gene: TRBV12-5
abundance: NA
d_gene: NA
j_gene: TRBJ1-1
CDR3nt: TGTGCTAGTGGTTTGGCGGGTCTAAGGGCTTTCTTT
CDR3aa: CASGLAGLRAFF

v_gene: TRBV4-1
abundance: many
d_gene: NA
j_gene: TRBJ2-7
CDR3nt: TGCGCCAGCAGCGTACAGGCCGCTCCCTACGAGCAGTACTTC
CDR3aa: CASSVQAAPYEQYF

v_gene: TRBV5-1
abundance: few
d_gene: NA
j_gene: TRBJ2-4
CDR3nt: TGCGCCAGCAGCCCCCTTGGGGGTCTAGCCAAAAACATTCAGTACTTC
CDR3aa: CASSPLGGLAKNIQYF

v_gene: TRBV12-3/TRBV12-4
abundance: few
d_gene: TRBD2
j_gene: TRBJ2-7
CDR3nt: TGTGCCAGCAGTTTATACAGCGGGGCAATGGGCGAGCAGTACTTC
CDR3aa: CASSLYSGAMGEQYF

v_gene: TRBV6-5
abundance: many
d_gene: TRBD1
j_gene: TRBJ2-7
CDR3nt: TGTGCCAGCAGACCCGGGACAGCTGGTGACTACGAGCAGTACTTC
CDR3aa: CASRPGTAGDYEQYF

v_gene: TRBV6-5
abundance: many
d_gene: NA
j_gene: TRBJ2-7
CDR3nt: TGTGCCAGCAGTTACCTCGTGGGGGCCGACTACGAGCAGTACTTC
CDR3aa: CASSYLVGADYEQYF

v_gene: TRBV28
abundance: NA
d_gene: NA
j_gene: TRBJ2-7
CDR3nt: TGTGCCAGCAGTATTCTAGCTGTCTCCTACGAGCAGTACTTC
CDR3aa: CASSILAVSYEQYF

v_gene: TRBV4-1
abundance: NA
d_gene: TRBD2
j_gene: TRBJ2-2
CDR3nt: TGCGCCAGCAGCCAAGACTTAGGGAGGGCTCTGGCCGGGGAGCTGTTTTTT
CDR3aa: CASSQDLGRALAGELFF

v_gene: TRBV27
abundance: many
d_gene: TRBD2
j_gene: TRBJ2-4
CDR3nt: TGTGCCAGCAGCAGACTAGCGGGTTTAGCCAAAAACATTCAGTACTTC
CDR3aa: CASSRLAGLAKNIQYF

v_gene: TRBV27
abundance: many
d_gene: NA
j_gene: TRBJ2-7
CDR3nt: TGTGCCAGCAGTTCGAGTATGCTACGCGAGCAGTACTTC
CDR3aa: CASSSSMLREQYF

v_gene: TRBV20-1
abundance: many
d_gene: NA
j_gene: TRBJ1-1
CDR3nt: TGCAGTGCGAGGGTGAACACTGAAGCTTTCTTT
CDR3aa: CSARVNTEAFF

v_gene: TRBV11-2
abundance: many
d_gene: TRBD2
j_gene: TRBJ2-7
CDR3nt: TGTGCCAGCAGCTTGGAGACTAGCGGGAGCGGGTACGAGCAGTACTTC
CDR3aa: CASSLETSGSGYEQYF

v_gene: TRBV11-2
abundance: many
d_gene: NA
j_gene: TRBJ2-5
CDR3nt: TGTGCCAGCAGCCAAAGGGGGAGACAGCACCAAGAGACCCAGTACTTC
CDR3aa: CASSQRGRQHQETQYF

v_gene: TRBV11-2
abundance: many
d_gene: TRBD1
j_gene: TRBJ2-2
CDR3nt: TGTGCCAGCAGCTTAGATGGGACAGACGGGTCCGGGGAGCTGTTTTTT
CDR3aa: CASSLDGTDGSGELFF

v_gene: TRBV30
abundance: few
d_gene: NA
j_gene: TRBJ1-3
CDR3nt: TGTGCCTGGAGTGCCGGGAGTCCTTCTGGAAACACCATATATTTT
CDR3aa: CAWSAGSPSGNTIYF

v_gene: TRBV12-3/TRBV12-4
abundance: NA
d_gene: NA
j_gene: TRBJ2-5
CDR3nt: TGTGCCGGCGGTTTTGGGCCAATAAGACAGACCCAGTACTTC
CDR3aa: CAGGFGPIRQTQYF

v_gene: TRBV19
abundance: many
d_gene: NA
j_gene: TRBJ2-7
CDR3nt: TGTGCCAGTAGTATAACGGGCAGTCCACGGGCCTACGAGCAGTACTTC
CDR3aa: CASSITGSPRAYEQYF

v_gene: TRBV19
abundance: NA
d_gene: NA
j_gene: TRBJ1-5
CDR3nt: TGTGCCAGTAGTGCGGCACAGGGTCCACGGGAGCCCCAGCATTTT
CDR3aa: CASSAAQGPREPQHF

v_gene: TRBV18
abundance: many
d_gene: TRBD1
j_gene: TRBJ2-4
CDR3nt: TGTGCCAGCTCGAATACAGGGGAATACAAAAACATTCAGTACTTC
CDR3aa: CASSNTGEYKNIQYF

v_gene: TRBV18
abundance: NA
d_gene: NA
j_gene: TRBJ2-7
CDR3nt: TGTGCCAGCTCACCACGGTTTCAGGAAGCAGGCCCCCTAAGAAGCTACGAGCAGTACTTC
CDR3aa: CASSPRFQEAGPLRSYEQYF

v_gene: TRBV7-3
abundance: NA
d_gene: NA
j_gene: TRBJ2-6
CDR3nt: TGTGCCAGCAGCTCTTCCACTGGGGCCAACGTCCTGACTTTC
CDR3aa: CASSSSTGANVLTF

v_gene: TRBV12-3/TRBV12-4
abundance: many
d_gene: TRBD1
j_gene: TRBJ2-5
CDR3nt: TGTGCCAGCAGATCAGGGGGCGAAGAGACCCAGTACTTC
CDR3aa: CASRSGGEETQYF

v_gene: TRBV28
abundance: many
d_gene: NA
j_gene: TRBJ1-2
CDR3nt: TGTGCCAGCAGTTTAGGCGTGGAGGCCGCCTATGGCTACACCTTC
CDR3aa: CASSLGVEAAYGYTF

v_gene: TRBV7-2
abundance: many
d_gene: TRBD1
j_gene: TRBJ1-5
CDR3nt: TGTGCCAGCAGCTTTGGCCAGGGGGATCAGCCCCAGCATTTT
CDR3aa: CASSFGQGDQPQHF

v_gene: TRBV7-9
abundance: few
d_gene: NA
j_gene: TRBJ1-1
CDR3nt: TGTGCCATATGGGAAGGGGCGAAAAATGAAGCTTTCTTT
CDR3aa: CAIWEGAKNEAFF

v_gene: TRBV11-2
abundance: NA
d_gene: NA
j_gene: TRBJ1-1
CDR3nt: TGTGCCAGCAGCCTAGCCCCGGGGGGTCGAGCTTTCTTT
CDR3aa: CASSLAPGGRAFF

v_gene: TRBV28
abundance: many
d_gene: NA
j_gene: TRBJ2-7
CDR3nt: TGTGCCAGCGGCGGGGCAGGGGAGTCCCACGAGCAGTACTTC
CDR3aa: CASGGAGESHEQYF

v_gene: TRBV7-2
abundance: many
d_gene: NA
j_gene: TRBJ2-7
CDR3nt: TGTGCCAGCAGCCAATTGGGCGAGCAGTACTTC
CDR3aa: CASSQLGEQYF

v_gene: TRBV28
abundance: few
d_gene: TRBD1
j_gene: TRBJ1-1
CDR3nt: TGTGCCAGCGACAGGGAAAATGAAGCTTTCTTT
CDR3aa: CASDRENEAFF

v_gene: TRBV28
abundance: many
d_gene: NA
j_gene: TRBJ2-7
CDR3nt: TGTGCCAGCAGTTTATGCGAGAGCGGGCTTGGGGAGCAGTACTTC
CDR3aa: CASSLCESGLGEQYF

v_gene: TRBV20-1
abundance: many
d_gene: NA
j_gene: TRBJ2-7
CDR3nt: TGCAGTGCTATCTCAAGGGGGGGGAGCTACGAGCAGTACTTC
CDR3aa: CSAISRGGSYEQYF

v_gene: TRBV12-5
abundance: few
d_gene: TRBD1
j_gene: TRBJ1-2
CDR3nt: TGTGCTAGTGGTTTGACGGGGCGGCCGCTGGACAGGGGAGGCTATGGCTACACCTTC
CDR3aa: CASGLTGRPLDRGGYGYTF

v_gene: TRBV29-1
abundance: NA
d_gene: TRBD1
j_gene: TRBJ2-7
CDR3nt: TGCAGCGCAAGGACAGGGACTCGCGAGCAGTACTTC
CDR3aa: CSARTGTREQYF

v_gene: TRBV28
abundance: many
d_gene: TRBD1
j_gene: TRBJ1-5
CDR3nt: TGTGCCAGCAGTACGGACAGGTATAGCAATCAGCCCCAGCATTTT
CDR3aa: CASSTDRYSNQPQHF

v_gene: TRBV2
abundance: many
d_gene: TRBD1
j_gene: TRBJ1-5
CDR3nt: TGTGCCAGCAGTCGTCCCGGGACAGGGGGCAATCAGCCCCAGCATTTT
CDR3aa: CASSRPGTGGNQPQHF

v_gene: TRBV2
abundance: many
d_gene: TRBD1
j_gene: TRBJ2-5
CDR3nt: TGTGCCAGCAGTGAATGGACAGGACAAGAGACCCAGTACTTC
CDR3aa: CASSEWTGQETQYF

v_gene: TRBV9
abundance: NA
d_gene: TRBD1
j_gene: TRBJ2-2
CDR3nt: TGTGCCAGCAGCATCGACAGGGGGCTATACACCGGGGAGCTGTTTTTT
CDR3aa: CASSIDRGLYTGELFF